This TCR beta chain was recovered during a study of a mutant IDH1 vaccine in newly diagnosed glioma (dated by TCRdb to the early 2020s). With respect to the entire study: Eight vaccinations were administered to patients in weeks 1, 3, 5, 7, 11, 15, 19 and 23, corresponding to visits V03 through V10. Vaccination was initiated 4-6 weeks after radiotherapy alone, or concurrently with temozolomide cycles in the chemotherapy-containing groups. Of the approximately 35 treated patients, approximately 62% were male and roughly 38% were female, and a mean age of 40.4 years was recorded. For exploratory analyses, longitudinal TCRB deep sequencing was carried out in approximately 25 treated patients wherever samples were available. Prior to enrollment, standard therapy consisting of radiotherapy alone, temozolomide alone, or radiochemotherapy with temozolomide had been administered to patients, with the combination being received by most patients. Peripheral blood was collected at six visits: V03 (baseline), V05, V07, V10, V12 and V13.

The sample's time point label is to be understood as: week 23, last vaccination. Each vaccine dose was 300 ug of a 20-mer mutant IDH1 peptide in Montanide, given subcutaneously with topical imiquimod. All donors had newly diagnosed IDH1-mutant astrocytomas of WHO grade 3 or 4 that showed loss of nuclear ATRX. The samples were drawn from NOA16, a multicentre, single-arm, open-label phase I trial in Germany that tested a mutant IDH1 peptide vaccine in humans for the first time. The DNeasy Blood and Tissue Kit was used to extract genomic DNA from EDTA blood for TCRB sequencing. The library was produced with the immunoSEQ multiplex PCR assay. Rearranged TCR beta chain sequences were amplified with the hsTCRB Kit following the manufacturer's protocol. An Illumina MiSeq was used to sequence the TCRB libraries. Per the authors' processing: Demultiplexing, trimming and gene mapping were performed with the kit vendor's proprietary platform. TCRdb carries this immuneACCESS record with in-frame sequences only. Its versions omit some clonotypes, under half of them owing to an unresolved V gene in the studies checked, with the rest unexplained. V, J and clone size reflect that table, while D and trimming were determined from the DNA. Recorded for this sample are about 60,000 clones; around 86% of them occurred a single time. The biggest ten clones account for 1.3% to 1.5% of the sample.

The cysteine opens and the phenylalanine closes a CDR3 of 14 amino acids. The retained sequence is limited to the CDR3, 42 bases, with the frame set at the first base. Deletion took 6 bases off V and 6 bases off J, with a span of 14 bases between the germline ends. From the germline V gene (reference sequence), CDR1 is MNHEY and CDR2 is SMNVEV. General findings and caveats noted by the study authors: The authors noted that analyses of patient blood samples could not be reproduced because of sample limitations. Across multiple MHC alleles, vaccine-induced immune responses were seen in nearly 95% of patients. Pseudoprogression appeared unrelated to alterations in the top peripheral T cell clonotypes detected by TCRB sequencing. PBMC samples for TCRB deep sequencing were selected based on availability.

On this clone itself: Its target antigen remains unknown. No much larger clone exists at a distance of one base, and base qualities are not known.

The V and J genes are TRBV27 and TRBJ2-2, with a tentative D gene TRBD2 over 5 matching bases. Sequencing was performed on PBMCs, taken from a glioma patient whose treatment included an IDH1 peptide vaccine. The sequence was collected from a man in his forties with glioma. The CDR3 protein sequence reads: CASRTLERAGELFF. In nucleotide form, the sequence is TGTGCCAGCAGAACTCTCGAGAGGGCCGGGGAGCTGTTTTTT.